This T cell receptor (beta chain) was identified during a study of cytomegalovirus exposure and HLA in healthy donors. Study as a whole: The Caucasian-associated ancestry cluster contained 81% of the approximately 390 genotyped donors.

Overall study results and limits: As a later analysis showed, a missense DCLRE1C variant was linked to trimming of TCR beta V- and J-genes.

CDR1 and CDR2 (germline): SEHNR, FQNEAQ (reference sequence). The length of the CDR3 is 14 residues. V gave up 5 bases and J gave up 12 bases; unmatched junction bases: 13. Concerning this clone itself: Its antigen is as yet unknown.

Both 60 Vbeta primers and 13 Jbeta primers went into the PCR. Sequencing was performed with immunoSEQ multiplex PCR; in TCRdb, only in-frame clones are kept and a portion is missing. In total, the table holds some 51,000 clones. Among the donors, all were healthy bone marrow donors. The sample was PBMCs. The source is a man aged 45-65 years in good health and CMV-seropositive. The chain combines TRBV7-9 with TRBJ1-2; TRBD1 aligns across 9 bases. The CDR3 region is CASSKPGQGGGDTF. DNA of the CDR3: TGTGCCAGCAGCAAACCGGGACAGGGAGGGGGCGACACCTTC.